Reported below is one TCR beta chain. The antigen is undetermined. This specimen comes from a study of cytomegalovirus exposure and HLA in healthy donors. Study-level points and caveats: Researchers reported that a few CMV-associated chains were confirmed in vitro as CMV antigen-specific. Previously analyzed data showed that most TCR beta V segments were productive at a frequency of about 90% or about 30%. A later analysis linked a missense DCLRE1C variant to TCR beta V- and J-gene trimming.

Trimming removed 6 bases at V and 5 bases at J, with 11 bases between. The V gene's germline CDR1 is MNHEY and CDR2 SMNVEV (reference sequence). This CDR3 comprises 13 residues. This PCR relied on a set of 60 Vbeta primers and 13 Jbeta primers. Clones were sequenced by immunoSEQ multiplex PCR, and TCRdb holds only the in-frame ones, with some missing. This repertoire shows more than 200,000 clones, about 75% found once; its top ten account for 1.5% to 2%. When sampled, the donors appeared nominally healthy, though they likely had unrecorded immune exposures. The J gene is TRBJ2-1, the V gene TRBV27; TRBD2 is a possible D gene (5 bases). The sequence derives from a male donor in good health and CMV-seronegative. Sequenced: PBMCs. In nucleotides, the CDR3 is TGTGCCAGCAGGGAGGTGTCAGACAATGAGCAGTTCTTC. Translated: CASREVSDNEQFF.